The 27 T cell receptor delta chains in this list originate from one sample, sequenced in a study of Vδ1+ human thymocytes. Findings and limits, study-wide: Thymic TRG and TRD repertoires appeared highly polyclonal.

For these receptors, no antigen is known. RNA was extracted from the cells and then reverse transcribed. Pooled V-gene forward primers with one constant-region reverse primer generated the CDR3 amplicons by multiplex PCR. TCRdb reprocessed the multiplex PCR reads using CATT. The profile shows under 80,000 delta-chain clones, 30% to 40% of them singletons. Sequencing input: Vdelta1+ gamma-delta thymocytes from the thymus. Subset meaning: FACS-sorted CD3+ TCRalphabeta- TCRVdelta1+ TCRVdelta2- thymocytes. All receptors come from a boy under two years old who had congenital heart surgery.

In this sample, this clone turned up a few times. The V gene is TRDV1, the J gene TRDJ1; the match to TRDD3 covers 11 bases. Germline trimming cut 3 bases from V and 4 bases from J; bases unmatched to any gene: 22. This CDR3 is built from 21 residues. The germline gives CDR1 TSWWSYY, CDR2 QGS. CDR3 region: CALGDHGLPPSGGYKVDKLIF. The CDR3 DNA follows: TGTGCTCTTGGGGACCACGGCCTTCCCCCTTCTGGGGGATACAAGGTCGATAAACTCATCTTT.

This clone was found a few times. The chain combines TRDV1 with TRDJ1, with 10 bases fitting TRDD3. With 2 bases clipped from V and 7 bases from J, the junction kept 22 bases outside the gene matches. The CDR3 runs to 20 residues. CDR1 TSWWSYY and CDR2 QGS come from the germline V gene. The CDR3 sequence: CALGENLPVSTGGSGGKLIF. CDR3 nucleotides: TGTGCTCTTGGGGAAAATCTTCCCGTCAGTACTGGGGGATCAGGCGGTAAACTCATCTTT.

The rearrangement links TRDV1 to TRDJ1; D is possibly TRDD3 (6 bases). CDR3 length: 20 amino acids. Trimming pared 6 bases from V and 3 bases from J, leaving 32 bases between. CDR1 TSWWSYY and CDR2 QGS come from the germline V gene. The CDR3 sequence: CALGEGALPRTGLLADKLIF. CDR3 nucleotide sequence: TGTGCTCTTGGTGAAGGGGCGCTTCCCCGTACTGGGCTTCTAGCCGATAAACTCATCTTT.

The chain joins TRDV1 to TRDJ1; 9 nucleotides align to TRDD3. CDR1 TSWWSYY and CDR2 QGS come from the germline V gene. Losses at the gene ends were 2 bases for V and 0 bases for J; bases not matched to a gene: 10. This CDR3 region has 18 residues. CDR3 in amino acids: CALGETRTGGVYTDKLIF. The CDR3 bases are TGTGCTCTTGGGGAAACTCGGACTGGGGGAGTGTACACCGATAAACTCATCTTT.

The J gene is TRDJ1, the V gene TRDV1; TRDD2 is a possible D gene (9 bases). Germline CDR1 is TSWWSYY and CDR2 is QGS. V dropped 5 bases and J dropped 5 bases, with 30 bases sitting between them. There are 19 residues in the CDR3. The CDR3 loop reads CALGKPPSYVLWGIDKLIF. The CDR3 DNA sequence: TGTGCTCTTGGGAAACCCCCTTCCTACGTACTTTGGGGGATTGATAAACTCATCTTT.

The V and J genes are TRDV1 and TRDJ1; 9 positions match TRDD3. CDR1 and CDR2 (germline): TSWWSYY, QGS. V lost 1 base and J lost 0; bases outside the gene matches: 21. The CDR3 runs to 22 residues. This CDR3 is CALGEHRPSWGIRDQHTDKLIF. The CDR3 nucleotides read TGTGCTCTTGGGGAACACCGTCCTAGCTGGGGGATCAGAGATCAACACACCGATAAACTCATCTTT.

V gene TRDV1 combines with J gene TRDJ1; D is perhaps TRDD3 (6 bases). The V gene lost 2 bases and the J gene lost 0 bases, with 22 bases spanning the gap. The CDR3 contains 19 residues. CDR1 and CDR2 (germline): TSWWSYY, QGS. CDR3 region: CALGELTLGLHRYTDKLIF. CDR3 bases: TGTGCTCTTGGGGAATTAACGCTGGGGCTTCACCGCTACACCGATAAACTCATCTTT.

This clone was detected only a few times. The chain employs TRDV1 and TRDJ1, with TRDD3 matching 8 bases. The J segment lost 1 base and the V segment lost 0 bases, leaving 25 bases of the junction unmatched. Germline V CDR1 and CDR2: TSWWSYY, QGS. The CDR3 runs to 23 residues. The CDR3: CALGELPRATHRLGDRFTDKLIF. DNA of the CDR3: TGTGCTCTTGGGGAACTGCCTCGCGCAACACATCGGCTGGGGGACCGATTCACCGATAAACTCATCTTT.

This clone came up a few times. The gene calls are TRDV1 and TRDJ1, with 8 bases aligning to TRDD3. J gave up 8 bases and V 7 bases, and 21 bases lay outside the gene matches. Germline V gene sequence: CDR1 TSWWSYY, CDR2 QGS. The CDR3 sequence is 17 residues long. The CDR3 spells CALVRRTGGPREGKLIF. The CDR3 DNA follows: TGTGCTCTTGTCCGGCGTACTGGGGGCCCACGGGAGGGAAAACTCATCTTT.

This clone occurred a few times. The rearrangement joins TRDV1 to TRDJ1, with TRDD3 identical over 9 bases. CDR3 size: 21 residues. Germline values: CDR1 TSWWSYY, CDR2 QGS. After removal of 4 bases from V and 1 base from J, the junction contained 22 bases not matched to a gene. The CDR3 nucleotides are TGTGCTCTTGGGGTCTCGAGGAGGGAAACTGGGGGACTCCCATTCACCGATAAACTCATCTTT. Protein: CALGVSRRETGGLPFTDKLIF.

The rearrangement links TRDV1 to TRDJ1; 9 nucleotides align to TRDD3. Germline assignment: CDR1 TSWWSYY and CDR2 QGS. The CDR3 length is 21 residues. J was trimmed by 0 bases and V by 5 bases; bases with no gene match: 22. The DNA for the CDR3 is TGTGCTCTTGGGCCCCATTCCTTCCCCGTGGGGGATATAAGTTACACCGATAAACTCATCTTT. Translated: CALGPHSFPVGDISYTDKLIF.

The table lists this clone with a few counts. The chain couples TRDV1 to TRDJ1; the match to TRDD3 covers 7 bases. Germline V gene data show CDR1 as TSWWSYY and CDR2 as QGS. The CDR3 covers 17 residues. J lost 4 bases, V lost 0 bases, and 11 bases had no gene match. CDR3: CALGELFAGGWIDKLIF. In nucleotides, the CDR3 is TGTGCTCTTGGGGAACTCTTCGCCGGGGGATGGATCGATAAACTCATCTTT.

This chain joins TRDV1 and TRDJ1, with TRDD3 matching 8 bases. The junction had 16 bases not matched to a gene; V was cut back by 1 base and J by 0 bases. CDR3 length equals 20 residues. The germline CDR1 and CDR2 sequences are TSWWSYY and QGS. CDR3 loop: CALGERISSTGGWYTDKLIF. For the CDR3, the DNA is TGTGCTCTTGGGGAACGGATCTCAAGTACTGGGGGCTGGTACACCGATAAACTCATCTTT.

This clone was counted a single time. J is TRDJ1 and V is TRDV1; 7 nucleotides agree with TRDD3. Germline assignment: CDR1 TSWWSYY and CDR2 QGS. The CDR3 has 21 residues. V shed 0 bases, J shed 0 bases, and the junction held 19 bases outside the gene matches. The CDR3 DNA sequence: TGTGCTCTTGGGGAACTAGTTAAGGCTCATCCTGGGGGTCCTTACACCGATAAACTCATCTTT. This sequence encodes CALGELVKAHPGGPYTDKLIF.

This clone was observed a few times. The V call is TRDV1, the J call TRDJ1; 12 bases agree with TRDD3. Germline CDR1 TSWWSYY, CDR2 QGS. The CDR3 extends over 19 amino acids. J lost 6 bases, V lost 0 bases, and 14 bases had no gene match. The CDR3 is CALGELIPDWGILEYKLIF. CDR3 nucleotides: TGTGCTCTTGGGGAACTAATCCCAGACTGGGGGATACTGGAGTATAAACTCATCTTT.

This chain connects TRDV1 to TRDJ1; the D gene could be TRDD2 or TRDD3 (7 bases each). Trimming shortened V by 2 bases and J by 0 bases, and 19 bases separated the two germline ends. Germline CDR1 TSWWSYY, CDR2 QGS. This CDR3 has 18 residues. For the CDR3, the DNA is TGTGCTCTTGGGGAAGTTCCTACTCCTACTGGGGACACCGATAAACTCATCTTT. It codes for CALGEVPTPTGDTDKLIF.

In this sample, this clone turned up a few times. The chain recombines TRDV1 with TRDJ1; no clear D. The V gene lost 2 bases and the J gene lost 3 bases, with 19 bases spanning the gap. CDR1 is TSWWSYY and CDR2 is QGS in the germline V gene. The CDR3 covers 17 residues. CDR3: CALGESSLIPLADKLIF. Here the CDR3 DNA reads TGTGCTCTTGGGGAAAGTTCCCTTATCCCGCTGGCCGATAAACTCATCTTT.

This chain links TRDV2 with TRDJ1; D might be TRDD3 (6 bases). Germline V gives CDR1 GEAIGNYY, CDR2 EKD. The CDR3 has 14 amino acids. V shed 0 bases and J shed 5 bases, with 12 bases lying between them. This CDR3 reads CACDTEGGEDKLIF. As DNA, the CDR3 is TGTGCCTGTGACACCGAGGGGGGGGAAGATAAACTCATCTTT.

This clone has only a few counts. The V and J genes are TRDV1 and TRDJ1; 9 bases are shared with TRDD3. CDR1 and CDR2 (germline): TSWWSYY, QGS. The CDR3 extends over 19 amino acids. The V and J ends lost 0 bases and 2 bases, in that order; junction bases with no gene match: 13. The CDR3 region has the DNA TGTGCTCTTGGGGAACTAGGGTTGAGTGGGGGATATGCTACCGATAAACTCATCTTT. This encodes CALGELGLSGGYATDKLIF.

This clone was picked up a small number of times. The genes are TRDV1 and TRDJ1, with 8 positions matching TRDD3. This CDR3 has 26 amino acids. CDR1 is TSWWSYY and CDR2 is QGS in the germline V gene. Trimming cost V 0 bases and J 0 bases; bases outside gene matches: 33. The CDR3 coding sequence is TGTGCTCTTGGGGAACTATTTTCGTTCCCCTCCAACTGGGGGCGGCTACCTACCCTCTACACCGATAAACTCATCTTT. It is translated as CALGELFSFPSNWGRLPTLYTDKLIF.

This clone appeared a few times. The chain has TRDV1 and TRDJ2; possible D gene TRDD3, 6 bases. The V end lost 1 base, the J end lost 4 bases, and 28 bases lay between the germline ends. In germline, CDR1 is TSWWSYY, CDR2 QGS. The CDR3 covers 21 residues. The CDR3 DNA reads TGTGCTCTTGGGGAACATGGCCGCCTAGAGTGGGGATCATTAGGGACAGCACAACTCTTCTTT. As protein: CALGEHGRLEWGSLGTAQLFF.

Only a few counts were recorded for this clone. The J gene is TRDJ1, the V gene TRDV1; 13 bases align to TRDD3. The CDR3 sequence is 20 residues long. CDR1 and CDR2 from the germline V gene are TSWWSYY and QGS. Germline trimming cut 3 bases from V and 0 bases from J; bases unmatched to any gene: 13. CDR3 DNA sequence: TGTGCTCTTGGGGACCTATTCCTACTGGGGGATACGTGGGACACCGATAAACTCATCTTT. Translation: CALGDLFLLGDTWDTDKLIF.

The rearrangement joins TRDV1 to TRDJ1; D is perhaps TRDD3 (5 bases). The CDR3 is 16 residues long. Germline-derived CDR1 and CDR2 are TSWWSYY and QGS. The germline V and J ends were trimmed by 4 bases and 0 bases, with 15 bases remaining between them. The CDR3 coding sequence is TGTGCTCTTGGGGCCAAAAGGGGGCCCAACACCGATAAACTCATCTTT. It encodes CALGAKRGPNTDKLIF.

The chain recombines TRDV1 with TRDJ1, with 12 bases fitting TRDD3. The CDR3 sequence is 23 residues long. The V segment lost 2 bases and the J segment 1 base; nucleotides outside the gene matches: 23. Germline CDR1 reads TSWWSYY; CDR2 reads QGS. CDR3 amino acids: CALGESGLYWGIHPVTGTDKLIF. CDR3 DNA: TGTGCTCTTGGGGAATCGGGTCTTTACTGGGGGATACATCCCGTTACCGGCACCGATAAACTCATCTTT.

This chain links TRDV1 with TRDJ1, with 9 bases that match TRDD3. V was clipped by 0 bases and J by 10 bases; unmatched bases: 27. The CDR3 is made up of 21 amino acids. CDR1 is TSWWSYY, CDR2 QGS, per germline. The CDR3 coding sequence is TGTGCTCTTGGGGAACTTCGGTACATGTCCTACACCACTGTGGGGATACGGAGACTCATCTTT. Translation: CALGELRYMSYTTVGIRRLIF.

The gene calls are TRDV1 and TRDJ1, with 8 bases fitting TRDD3. Germline CDR1 and CDR2: TSWWSYY and QGS. The CDR3 has 17 residues. V shed 0 bases, J shed 9 bases, and the junction held 15 bases outside the gene matches. CDR3: CALGELDLIPWGKELIF. CDR3 coding DNA: TGTGCTCTTGGGGAACTAGATCTGATCCCCTGGGGGAAGGAACTCATCTTT.

The chain links TRDV1 to TRDJ1; 7 bases map to TRDD3. This CDR3 has 19 residues. Germline values: CDR1 TSWWSYY, CDR2 QGS. Trimming took 3 bases from V and 0 from J; bases not matched to a gene: 16. CDR3 loop: CALGDLPPYWGQYTDKLIF. The CDR3 bases are TGTGCTCTTGGGGACTTACCTCCGTACTGGGGCCAGTACACCGATAAACTCATCTTT.